The clone carrying this T cell receptor (beta chain) was detected many times. Its antigen is unknown. The data stem from a study of T cells in Graves' hyperthyroidism and ophthalmopathy. The study's findings and limits: Separating ophthalmopathy from stable hyperthyroidism was achieved by a 13 V-J model.

The CDR3 has 14 amino acids. The V segment lost 4 bases and the J segment 3 bases; nucleotides outside the gene matches: 5. Germline V CDR1 and CDR2: KGHSH, LQKENI. Researchers took RNA transcripts and amplified the TCR beta CDR3 regions from them. The HTBI primer set drove a first-round RT-PCR of the TCR CDR3. TCRdb re-called the multiplex PCR reads through MiXCR, storing one row per CDR3 protein. The top ten hold less than 15% of the sample, which has hundreds of thousands of distinct CDR3 sequences, approximately 14% seen once. The clonotype originates from a woman in her late teens or twenties with Graves' hyperthyroidism. The V gene is TRBV18, the J gene TRBJ2-7, with 8 bases identical to TRBD1. The sequencing sample was made of blood. In DNA, the CDR3 is TGTGCCAGCTCACTACTCGGACAGGGCTACGAGCAGTACTTC. As protein: CASSLLGQGYEQYF. Full variable domain (missing parts from reference TRBV18 and TRBJ2-7): NAGVMQNPRHLVRRRGQEARLRCSPMKGHSHVYWYRQLPEEGLKFMVYLQKENIIDESGMPKERFSAEFPKEGPSILRIQQVVRGDSAAYFCASSLLGQGYEQYFGPGTRLTVT.